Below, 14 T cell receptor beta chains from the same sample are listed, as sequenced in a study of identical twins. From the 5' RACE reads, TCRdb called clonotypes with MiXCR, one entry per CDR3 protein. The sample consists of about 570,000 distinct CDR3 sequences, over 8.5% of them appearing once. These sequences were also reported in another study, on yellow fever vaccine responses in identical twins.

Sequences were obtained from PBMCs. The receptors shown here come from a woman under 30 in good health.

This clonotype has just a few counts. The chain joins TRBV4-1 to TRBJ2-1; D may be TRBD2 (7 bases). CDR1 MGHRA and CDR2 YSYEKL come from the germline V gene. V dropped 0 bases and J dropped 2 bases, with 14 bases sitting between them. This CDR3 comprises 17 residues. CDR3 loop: CASSQEGGAWTYNEQFF. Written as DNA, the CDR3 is TGCGCCAGCAGCCAAGAGGGGGGGGCTTGGACCTACAATGAGCAGTTCTTC.

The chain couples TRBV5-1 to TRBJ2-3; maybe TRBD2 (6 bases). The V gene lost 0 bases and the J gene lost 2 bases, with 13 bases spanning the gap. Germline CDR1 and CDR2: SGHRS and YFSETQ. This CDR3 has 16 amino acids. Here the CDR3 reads CASSLELAGTTDTQYF. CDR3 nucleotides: TGCGCCAGCAGCTTGGAACTTGCGGGAACCACAGATACGCAGTATTTT.

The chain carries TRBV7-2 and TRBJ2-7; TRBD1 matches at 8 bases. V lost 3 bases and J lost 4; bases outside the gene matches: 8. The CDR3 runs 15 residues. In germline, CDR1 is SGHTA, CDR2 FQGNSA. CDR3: CASSFGQGLPYEQYF. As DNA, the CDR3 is TGTGCCAGCAGCTTCGGACAGGGCCTACCATACGAGCAGTACTTC.

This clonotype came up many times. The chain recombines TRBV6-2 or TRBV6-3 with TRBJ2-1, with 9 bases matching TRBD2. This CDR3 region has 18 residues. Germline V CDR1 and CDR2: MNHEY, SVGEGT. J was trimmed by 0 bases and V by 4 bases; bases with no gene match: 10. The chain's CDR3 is CASSSGIRREGSYNEQFF. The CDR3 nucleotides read TGTGCCAGCAGTTCGGGTATTCGGCGGGAGGGCTCCTACAATGAGCAGTTCTTC.

CDR3 coding DNA: TGTGCCAGCTCACCTCGTCGGTCTGGCGAAGAGACCCAGTACTTC. It codes for CASSPRRSGEETQYF. The chain employs TRBV18 and TRBJ2-5; D gene unclear. In germline, CDR1 is KGHSH, CDR2 LQKENI. This CDR3 comprises 15 residues. V dropped 3 bases and J dropped 3 bases, with 14 bases sitting between them.

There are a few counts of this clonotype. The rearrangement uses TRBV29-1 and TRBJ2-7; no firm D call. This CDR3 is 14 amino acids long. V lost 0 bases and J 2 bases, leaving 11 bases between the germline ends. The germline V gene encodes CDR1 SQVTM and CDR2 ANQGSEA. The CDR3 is CSVEDHNSPYEQYF. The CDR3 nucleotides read TGCAGCGTTGAAGATCATAACAGCCCCTACGAGCAGTACTTC.

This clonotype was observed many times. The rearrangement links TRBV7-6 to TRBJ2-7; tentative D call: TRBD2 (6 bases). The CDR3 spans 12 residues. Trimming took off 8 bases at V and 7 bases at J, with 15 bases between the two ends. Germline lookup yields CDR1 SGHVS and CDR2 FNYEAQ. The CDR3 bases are TGTGCCAGCTCCAGGGACTCAAGGGAGCAGTACTTC. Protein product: CASSRDSREQYF.

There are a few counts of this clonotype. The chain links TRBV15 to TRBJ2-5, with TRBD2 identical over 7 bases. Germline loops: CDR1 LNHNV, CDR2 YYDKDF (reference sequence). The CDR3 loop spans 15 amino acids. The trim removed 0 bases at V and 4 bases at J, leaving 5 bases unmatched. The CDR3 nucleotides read TGTGCCACCAGCAGAGAGCCTGGGAGGGTAGAGACCCAGTACTTC. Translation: CATSREPGRVETQYF. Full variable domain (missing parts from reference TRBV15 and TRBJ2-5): DAMVIQNPRYQVTQFGKPVTLSCSQTLNHNVMYWYQQKSSQAPKLLFHYYDKDFNNEADTPDNFQSRRPNTSFCFLDIRSPGLGDTAMYLCATSREPGRVETQYFGPGTRLLVL.

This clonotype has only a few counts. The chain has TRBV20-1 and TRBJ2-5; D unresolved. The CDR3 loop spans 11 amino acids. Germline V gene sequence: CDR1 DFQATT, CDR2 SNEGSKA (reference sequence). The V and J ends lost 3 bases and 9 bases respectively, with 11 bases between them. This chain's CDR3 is CSARADGSQYF. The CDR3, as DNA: TGCAGTGCTAGGGCAGACGGGTCCCAGTACTTC.

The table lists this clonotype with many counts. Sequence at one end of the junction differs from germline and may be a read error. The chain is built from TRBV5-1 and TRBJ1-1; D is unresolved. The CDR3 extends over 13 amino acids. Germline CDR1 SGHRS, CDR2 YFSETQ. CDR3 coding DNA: TGTGCCAGCAGCTTAGGTATGAACACTGAAGCTTTCTTT. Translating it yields CASSLGMNTEAFF.

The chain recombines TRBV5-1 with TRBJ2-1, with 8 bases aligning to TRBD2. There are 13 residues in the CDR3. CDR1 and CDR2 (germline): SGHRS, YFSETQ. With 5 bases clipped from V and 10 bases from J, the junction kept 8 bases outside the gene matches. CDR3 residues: CASRLAERREQFF. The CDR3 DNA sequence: TGCGCCAGCAGACTAGCGGAGCGCAGAGAGCAGTTCTTC.

This CDR3 is CASSLKPSGNNEQFF. The DNA for the CDR3 is TGTGCCAGCAGCTTGAAGCCTAGCGGAAACAATGAGCAGTTCTTC. The rearrangement joins TRBV13 to TRBJ2-1; TRBD2 matches 7 bases. Germline V gives CDR1 PRHDT, CDR2 FYEKMQ (reference sequence). Trimming took 3 bases from V and 5 from J; bases not matched to a gene: 7. The CDR3 has 15 residues.

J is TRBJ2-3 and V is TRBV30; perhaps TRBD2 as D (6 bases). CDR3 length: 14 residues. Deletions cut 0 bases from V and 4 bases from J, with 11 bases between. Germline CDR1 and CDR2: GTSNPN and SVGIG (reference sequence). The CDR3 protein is CAWSVRGVADTQYF. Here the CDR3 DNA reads TGTGCCTGGAGTGTGCGGGGAGTGGCAGATACGCAGTATTTT.

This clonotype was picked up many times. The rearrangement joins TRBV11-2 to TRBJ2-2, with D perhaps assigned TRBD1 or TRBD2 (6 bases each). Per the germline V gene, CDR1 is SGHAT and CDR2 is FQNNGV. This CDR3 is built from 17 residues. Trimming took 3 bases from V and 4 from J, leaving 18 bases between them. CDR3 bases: TGTGCCAGCAGCTTCGAGGATTTTCGGGGGCCCACCGGGGAGCTGTTTTTT. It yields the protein CASSFEDFRGPTGELFF.